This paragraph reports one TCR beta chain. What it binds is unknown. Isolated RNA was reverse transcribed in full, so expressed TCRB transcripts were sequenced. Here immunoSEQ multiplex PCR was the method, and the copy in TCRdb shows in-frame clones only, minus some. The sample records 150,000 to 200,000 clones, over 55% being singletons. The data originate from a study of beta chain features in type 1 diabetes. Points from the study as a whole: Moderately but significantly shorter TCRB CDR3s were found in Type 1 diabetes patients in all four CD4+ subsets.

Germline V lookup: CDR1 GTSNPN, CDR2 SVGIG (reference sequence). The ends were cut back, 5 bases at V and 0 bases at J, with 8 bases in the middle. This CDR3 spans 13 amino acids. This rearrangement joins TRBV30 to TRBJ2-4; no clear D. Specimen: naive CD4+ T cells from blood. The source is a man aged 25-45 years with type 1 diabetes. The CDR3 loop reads CAWESLAKNIQYF. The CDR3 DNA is TGTGCCTGGGAAAGTCTAGCCAAAAACATTCAGTACTTC.